This TCR beta chain was sequenced during a study of tumor and adjacent non-tumor tissue in lung cancer. Regarding the study as a whole: Normal lung showed higher cumulative top 100 clone frequency than tumor.

Germline-derived CDR1 and CDR2 are SGHKS and YYEKEE (reference sequence). The CDR3 is 13 amino acids. A note on this clonotype: Its antigen is unknown. At one of its ends the junction is not consistent with the germline gene, which may arise from a read error.

TCRbeta libraries were built with three rounds of nested PCR, modified from ARM-PCR. Each CDR3 protein is one row after TCRdb ran MiXCR on the multiplex PCR reads. The table records fewer than 130,000 distinct CDR3 sequences, 75% to 90% of them present only once. This sample's RNA came from whole unsorted tissue. Between August and November 2014, newly diagnosed, chemotherapy-naive lung cancer patients underwent thoracic surgery in China. The specimen was lung tumor tissue. This chain joins TRBV5-5 and TRBJ2-5; no definite D call. This receptor was identified in a man aged 65 to 85 with non-small cell lung cancer. CDR3 coding DNA: TGTGCCAGCAGCTTGGTCAATCCGGAGACCCGGTATTTC. This gives the protein CASSLVNPETRYF.